The sequence of this T cell receptor (beta chain) was determined in a study of T cell repertoires in cytomegalovirus infection. Across the study: From public TCR beta signatures came an indication of both CMV infection and matching HLA type.

TCRdb fed the reads into MiXCR, producing one record per CDR3 protein. The sample has a few hundred thousand distinct CDR3 sequences; approximately 15% are singletons. Concerning this clonotype itself: Its target is unknown.

Points from the study as a whole: HLA-C-restricted, CMV-specific TCR beta clonotypes were dominant ex vivo. Carriers of CMV plus the relevant HLA were identified by cumulative public TCR beta family frequency.

This TCR was sampled from a human donor in good health (CMV status not recorded). Some clones in this sample may be carry-over from other donors' samples. Specimen: CD8+ T cells from PBMCs.

The DNA of the CDR3 is TGTGCCAGCACCATTGGACAGGGAAGTACAGATACGCAGTATTTT. It specifies CASTIGQGSTDTQYF. This chain uses TRBV6-2 or TRBV6-3 with TRBJ2-3; 8 positions agree with TRBD1. The CDR3 extends over 15 amino acids. V shed 7 bases and J 3 bases; nucleotides not matched to a gene: 9. Per germline, CDR1 MNHEY and CDR2 SVGEGT.